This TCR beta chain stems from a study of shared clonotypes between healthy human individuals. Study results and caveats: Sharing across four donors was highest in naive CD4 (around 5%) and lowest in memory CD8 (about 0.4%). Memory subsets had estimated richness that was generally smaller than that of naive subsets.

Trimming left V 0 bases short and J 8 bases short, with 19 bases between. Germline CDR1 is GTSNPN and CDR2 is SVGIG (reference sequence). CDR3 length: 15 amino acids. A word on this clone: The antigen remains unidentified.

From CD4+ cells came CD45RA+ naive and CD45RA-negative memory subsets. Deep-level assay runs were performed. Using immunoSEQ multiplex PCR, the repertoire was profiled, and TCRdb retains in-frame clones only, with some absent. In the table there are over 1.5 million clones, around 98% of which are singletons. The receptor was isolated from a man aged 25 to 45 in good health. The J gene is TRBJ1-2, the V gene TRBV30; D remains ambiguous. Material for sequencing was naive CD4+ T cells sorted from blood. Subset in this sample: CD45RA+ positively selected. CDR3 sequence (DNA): TGTGCCTGGAGTGTATTGTCGGGCCCAACGGAAGGCTACACCTTC. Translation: CAWSVLSGPTEGYTF.